One and the same sample provided the 15 T cell receptor beta chains below, sequenced in a study of siplizumab effects on memory and regulatory T cells. The mixed lymphocyte reaction cells were grown together in coculture at 37°C for less than 7 days. Their antigens remain unidentified. The table came from immunoSEQ multiplex PCR; TCRdb's copy has only in-frame clones and leaves some out. The sample records some 15,000 clones, approximately 46% being singletons. The sequenced sample consisted of CFSE-low (dividing) CD4+ T cells sorted from an allogeneic mixed lymphocyte reaction. The receptors were gathered from a human donor in good health; the cells came from an allogeneic mixed lymphocyte reaction. Some clones in this sample may be carry-over from other donors' samples.

This clone has just a few counts. The rearrangement uses TRBV7-3 and TRBJ2-2; TRBD2 aligns across 9 bases. The germline CDR1 and CDR2 sequences are SGHTA and FQGTGA. The CDR3 totals 15 residues. With 5 bases clipped from V and 0 bases from J, the junction kept 1 base outside the gene matches. DNA for the CDR3: TGTGCCAGCAGCCCTAGCGGGACGAACACCGGGGAGCTGTTTTTT. Its protein product is CASSPSGTNTGELFF.

The V and J genes are TRBV19 and TRBJ1-1; D remains ambiguous. This CDR3 has 16 amino acids. CDR1 is LNHDA, CDR2 SQIVND, per germline (reference sequence). V lost 1 base, J lost 0 bases, and 12 bases lay in between. The CDR3 here is CASSIGYRQLNTEAFF. The CDR3 DNA reads as TGTGCCAGTAGTATAGGGTATCGGCAGCTGAACACTGAAGCTTTCTTT.

In its sample, this clone is medium-sized. V and J are TRBV9 and TRBJ2-1; no clear D gene. CDR3 length: 15 residues. In germline, CDR1 is SGDLS, CDR2 YYNGEE. Trimming took off 0 bases at V and 2 bases at J, with 9 bases between the two ends. The CDR3 sequence is CASSVDGSPYNEQFF. CDR3 bases: TGTGCCAGCAGCGTAGACGGTTCTCCCTACAATGAGCAGTTCTTC.

Worth noting for this clone: A much more abundant neighbour one base away suggests this may be a read error. The chain recombines TRBV4-2 with TRBJ2-7; the D gene could be TRBD1 or TRBD2 (6 bases each). Judging by the DNA end, TRBJ2-1 fits better; the J call may be wrong. CDR1 is LGHNA and CDR2 is YNFKEQ in the germline V gene. The CDR3 loop spans 16 amino acids. CDR3 protein: CASSQVAAGVYNEQFF. For the CDR3, the DNA is TGTGCCAGCAGCCAAGTAGCGGCAGGGGTATACAATGAGCAGTTCTTC.

On this clone: An end of the junction does not agree with germline; a read error may underlie this. The gene calls are TRBV7-2 and TRBJ2-4, with TRBD2 matching over 7 bases. The germline gives CDR1 SGHTA, CDR2 FQGNSA. CDR3 length equals 12 residues. This CDR3 reads CASSLAANIQYF. CDR3 nucleotide sequence: TGTGCCAGCAGCCTAGCGGCAAACATTCAGTACTTC.

This chain uses TRBV28 with TRBJ2-1; the match to TRBD2 covers 9 bases. This CDR3 has 19 amino acids. Germline values: CDR1 MDHEN, CDR2 SYDVKM. After removal of 2 bases from V and 10 bases from J, the junction contained 21 bases not matched to a gene. The CDR3 DNA is TGTGCCAGCAGTTTAGGACAGGCTTACAGCGGGGGGCCTCGCGGGGAGCAGTTCTTC. The encoded protein is CASSLGQAYSGGPRGEQFF.

The rearrangement uses TRBV11-2 and TRBJ2-2, with TRBD2 identical over 8 bases. The germline V gene encodes CDR1 SGHAT and CDR2 FQNNGV. V lost 5 bases, J lost 4 bases, and 9 bases stayed unmatched. The CDR3 consists of 16 residues. The CDR3 loop is CASSPLGTRGTGELFF. In DNA, the CDR3 is TGTGCCAGCAGCCCGTTAGGGACTAGAGGCACCGGGGAGCTGTTTTTT.

This clone turned up a few times. J is TRBJ2-3 and V is TRBV6-1; 12 bases are shared with TRBD2. With 7 bases clipped from V and 3 bases from J, the junction kept 5 bases outside the gene matches. This CDR3 contains 15 residues. Germline V gene lookup returns CDR1 MNHNS and CDR2 SASEGT. CDR3 residues: CASKKGLAGTDTQYF. CDR3 sequence (DNA): TGTGCCAGCAAGAAAGGACTAGCGGGAACAGATACGCAGTATTTT.

There are a few counts of this clone. This chain joins TRBV7-8 and TRBJ2-1; D might be TRBD1 (5 bases). The length of the CDR3 is 15 residues. V was pared by 7 bases and J by 3 bases, with 16 bases between. Germline-derived CDR1 and CDR2 are SGHVS and FQNEAQ. The CDR3 is CASTQPRVNYNEQFF. CDR3 nucleotides: TGTGCCAGCACCCAGCCCAGGGTTAACTACAATGAGCAGTTCTTC. The variable domain in full, completed from reference TRBV7-8 and TRBJ2-1, reads GAGVSQSPRYKVAKRGQDVALRCDPISGHVSLFWYQQALGQGPEFLTYFQNEAQLDKSGLPSDRFFAERPEGSVSTLKIQRTQQEDSAVYLCASTQPRVNYNEQFFGPGTRLTVL.

This clone was counted between two and nine times. CDR3 sequence (DNA): TGCGCCAGCAGCCAAGAAGCAGGGAATGAGAATTCACCCCTCCACTTT. The encoded protein is CASSQEAGNENSPLHF. This chain connects TRBV4-1 to TRBJ1-6; weak D call: TRBD1 (5 bases). The V gene's germline CDR1 is MGHRA and CDR2 YSYEKL. The germline V and J ends were trimmed by 0 bases and 7 bases, with 13 bases remaining between them. This CDR3 is 16 amino acids long.

This clone was seen a few times. Sequence at one end of the junction differs from germline and may be a read error. The CDR3 DNA reads TGTGCCAGCAGCTTGGGAACGGCTAGCGGACCCGTGAATTTT. This translates into CASSLGTASGPVNF. The rearrangement joins TRBV5-8 to TRBJ2-3, with TRBD2 identical over 7 bases. From germline, CDR1 is SGHTS and CDR2 YDEGEE. The CDR3 length is 14 residues.

This clone was seen only a few times. CDR3 coding DNA: TGCGCCAGCAGCCAAGGAAGAGTATCGGCTCTAAGGGCCAACGTCCTGACTTTC. This gives the protein CASSQGRVSALRANVLTF. The gene calls are TRBV4-1 and TRBJ2-6; D is uncertain. The CDR3 extends over 18 amino acids. V lost 1 base and J lost 5, with 18 bases in between. Per germline, CDR1 MGHRA and CDR2 YSYEKL.

The genes are TRBV5-1 and TRBJ1-4, with D maybe TRBD1 (5 bases). The CDR3 runs to 18 residues. Trimming removed 0 bases from V and 0 bases from J, with 15 bases in between. Germline V gene data show CDR1 as SGHRS and CDR2 as YFSETQ. The DNA for the CDR3 is TGCGCCAGCAGCTTGGAACCAGGGAGCTTTGCAACTAATGAAAAACTGTTTTTT. It encodes CASSLEPGSFATNEKLFF.

The chain employs TRBV6-1 and TRBJ1-4, with a weak D call TRBD1 (5 bases). Germline-derived CDR1 and CDR2 are MNHNS and SASEGT. Trimming removed 6 bases at V and 3 bases at J, with 5 bases between. This CDR3 region has 12 residues. CDR3 nucleotides: TGTGCCAGCAGGGGACCTAATGAAAAACTGTTTTTT. Translated: CASRGPNEKLFF.

This clone was recorded a few times. This sequence joins TRBV11-2 and TRBJ2-5, with D unclear. In germline, CDR1 is SGHAT, CDR2 FQNNGV. With 3 bases removed from V and 5 bases from J, the gap between germline ends came to 4 bases. The CDR3 spans 11 residues. CDR3 loop: CASSFGETQYF. The CDR3 DNA is TGTGCCAGCAGCTTTGGGGAGACCCAGTACTTC.